Listed below are T cell receptor beta chains from one sample, sequenced in a study of blood T cells in healthy people across ages. TCRdb fed the 5' RACE reads into MiXCR, producing one record per CDR3 protein. The data contain roughly 800,000 distinct CDR3 sequences, roughly 40% of them singletons. The sequenced sample was blood. The receptors come from a man younger than 35 in good health. Each CDR3 is given without its conserved first and last residue. D genes are given only for firm matches.

j_call,d_call,v_call,cdr3_aa
TRBJ1-1,TRBD1,TRBV7-3,ASGPDRGRTF
TRBJ2-5,TRBD2,TRBV4-2,ASSHAGTSGEETQY
TRBJ1-1,TRBD1,TRBV10-3,AISESRGEGQRKAF
TRBJ2-2,NA,TRBV27,ASRAGPTGELF
TRBJ1-3,NA,TRBV11-2,ASSGAFSGNTIY
TRBJ1-4,NA,TRBV7-9,ASSLVAGDEKLF
TRBJ2-7,NA,TRBV5-1,ASSVGQTYEQY
TRBJ2-5,NA,TRBV20-1,SVRGSGETQY
TRBJ2-1,TRBD2,TRBV5-6,ASSYVAGRGEQF
TRBJ2-5,TRBD2,TRBV5-1,ASSWREPPQETQY
TRBJ2-3,NA,TRBV5-1,ASSLGAGVDTQY
TRBJ1-2,NA,TRBV5-1,ASSFLGPNYGYT
TRBJ2-6,TRBD2,TRBV4-3,ASSQGRLAGGSGANVLT
TRBJ1-5,TRBD1,TRBV20-1,SAKTGDGQPQH
NA,NA,TRBV9,ASSEGTQGDEQY
TRBJ2-1,TRBD1,TRBV12-3/TRBV12-4,ASSLTGESNEQF
TRBJ1-1,NA,TRBV18,ASSPTRATEAF
TRBJ1-2,NA,TRBV7-2,ASSLAGRGTYGYT
TRBJ1-1,TRBD1,TRBV12-3/TRBV12-4,ASSPELDRSEAF
TRBJ1-5,TRBD1,TRBV2,ASSPDRVVKPQH
TRBJ1-2,NA,TRBV4-2,ASSQDQREGYT
TRBJ1-1,NA,TRBV5-6,ASSLVQGWSNTEAF
TRBJ2-1,NA,TRBV4-1,ASSQEVALGINEQF
TRBJ2-1,TRBD1,TRBV4-3,ASSQGFGTGLNEQF
TRBJ2-3,TRBD1,TRBV29-1,SVEVLRDRFTDTQY
TRBJ1-1,NA,TRBV4-1,ASSPNGQGDTEAF
TRBJ1-5,NA,TRBV20-1,SATEDSYSNQPQH
TRBJ2-3,NA,TRBV7-2,ASSSGQLANTQY
TRBJ2-2,TRBD1,TRBV2,ASSIGQGGVGELF
TRBJ1-1,NA,TRBV20-1,SARDRSVNTEAF
TRBJ1-2,TRBD1,TRBV4-2,ASSHNRGLNYGYT
TRBJ2-2,NA,TRBV11-2,ASSLVGERELF
TRBJ1-5,NA,TRBV20-1,SARDLGQKTLYSNQPQH
TRBJ2-3,TRBD1,TRBV20-1,SARGQGAPRTDTQY
TRBJ1-6,TRBD1,TRBV4-1,ASSQTSGTGGYNSPLH
TRBJ1-4,TRBD1,TRBV7-9,ASSKKDRGSEKLF
TRBJ2-7,NA,TRBV7-2,ASSLGGSAYEQY
TRBJ2-3,TRBD2,TRBV7-3,ASSAAGADTQY
TRBJ2-7,TRBD2,TRBV6-1,ASSPRVGSGVIYEQY
TRBJ2-3,NA,TRBV29-1,SLEAGMGDTLY
TRBJ2-4,NA,TRBV12-3/TRBV12-4,ASSFVTEAKNIQY
TRBJ1-1,NA,TRBV19,ASSIGHSIPEAF
TRBJ1-2,NA,TRBV5-1,ASSLAPAYSGGYT
TRBJ1-6,NA,TRBV9,ASSPPWFPNSPLY
TRBJ2-1,NA,TRBV2,ASSERGDEQF
TRBJ1-3,NA,TRBV4-2,ASSQGGELGGNTIY
TRBJ2-5,NA,TRBV14,ASSPQGGQIYETQY
TRBJ1-1,NA,TRBV4-1,ASSVPNGIRTEAF
TRBJ2-5,NA,TRBV7-2,ASSLGMNQGTQY
TRBJ2-1,TRBD2,TRBV12-3/TRBV12-4,ASIPSSGIYNEQF
TRBJ1-4,NA,TRBV5-5,ASSLAGVLPSTNEKLF
TRBJ2-1,NA,TRBV29-1,SVGDPGDEQF
TRBJ1-6,TRBD1,TRBV20-1,SARRTGRSYNSPLH
TRBJ1-1,NA,TRBV4-3,ASSQEGYSEAF
TRBJ2-1,TRBD2,TRBV5-1,ASSLGGGAGYNEQF
TRBJ1-4,TRBD1,TRBV7-2,ASNRQGLGGEKLF
TRBJ1-2,NA,TRBV4-2,ASSQIGGESGYT